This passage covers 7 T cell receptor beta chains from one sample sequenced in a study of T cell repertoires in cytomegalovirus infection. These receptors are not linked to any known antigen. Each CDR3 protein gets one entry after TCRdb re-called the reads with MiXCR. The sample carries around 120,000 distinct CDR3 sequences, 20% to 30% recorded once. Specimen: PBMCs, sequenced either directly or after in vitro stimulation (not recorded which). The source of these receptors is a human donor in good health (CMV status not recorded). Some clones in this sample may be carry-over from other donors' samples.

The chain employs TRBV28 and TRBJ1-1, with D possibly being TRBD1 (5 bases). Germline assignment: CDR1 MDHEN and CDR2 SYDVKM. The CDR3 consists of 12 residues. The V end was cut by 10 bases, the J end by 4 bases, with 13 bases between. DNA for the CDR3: TGTGCCATCGAGGGGTTGGGCACTGAAGCTTTCTTT. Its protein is CAIEGLGTEAFF.

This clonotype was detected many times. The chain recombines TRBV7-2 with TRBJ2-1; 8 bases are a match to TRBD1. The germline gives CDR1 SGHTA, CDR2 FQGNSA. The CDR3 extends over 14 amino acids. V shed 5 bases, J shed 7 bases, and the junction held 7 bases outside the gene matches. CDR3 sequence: CASSKGQGFNEQFF. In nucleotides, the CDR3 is TGTGCCAGCAGCAAAGGACAGGGCTTTAATGAGCAGTTCTTC.

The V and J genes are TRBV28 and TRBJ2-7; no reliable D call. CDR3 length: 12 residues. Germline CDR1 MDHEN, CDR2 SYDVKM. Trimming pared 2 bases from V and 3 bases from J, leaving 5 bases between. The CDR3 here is CASSLTLYEQYF. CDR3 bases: TGTGCCAGCAGTTTAACCCTCTACGAGCAGTACTTC.

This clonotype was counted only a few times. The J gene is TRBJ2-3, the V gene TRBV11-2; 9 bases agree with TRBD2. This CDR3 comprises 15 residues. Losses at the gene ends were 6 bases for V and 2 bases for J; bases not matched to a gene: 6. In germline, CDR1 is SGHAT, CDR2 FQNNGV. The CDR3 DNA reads TGTGCCAGCAGTCGTACTAGCGGGCTCACAGATACGCAGTATTTT. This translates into CASSRTSGLTDTQYF.

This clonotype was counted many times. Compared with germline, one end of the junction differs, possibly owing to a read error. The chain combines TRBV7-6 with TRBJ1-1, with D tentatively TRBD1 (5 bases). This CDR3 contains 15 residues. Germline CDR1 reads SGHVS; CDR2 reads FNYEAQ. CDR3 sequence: CASSLGDSPNAEAFF. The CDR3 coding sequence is TGTGCCAGCAGCTTAGGGGACTCCCCGAACGCTGAAGCTTTCTTT.

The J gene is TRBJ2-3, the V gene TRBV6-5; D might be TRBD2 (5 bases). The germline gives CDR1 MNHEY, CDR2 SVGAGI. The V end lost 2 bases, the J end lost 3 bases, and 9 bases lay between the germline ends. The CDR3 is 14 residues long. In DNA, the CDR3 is TGTGCCAGCAGTTACACCCGGGATACAGATACGCAGTATTTT. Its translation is CASSYTRDTDTQYF.

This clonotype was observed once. The CDR3 sequence is CASSDSVYEQYV. The CDR3 DNA is TGTGCCAGCAGCGACTCAGTCTACGAGCAGTACGTC. The genes are TRBV6-1 and TRBJ2-7; D gene uncertain. CDR3 length: 12 residues. Deletions cut 6 bases from V and 3 bases from J, with 9 bases between. The V gene's germline CDR1 is MNHNS and CDR2 SASEGT.